The 26 T cell receptor beta chains presented below share a single source sample, sequenced in a study of blood T cell repertoires in COVID-19. Measured with immunoSEQ multiplex PCR; TCRdb has only the in-frame clones, and not every one. The sample includes 250,000 to 300,000 clones, around 84% of them seen just once. The sequencing input was PBMCs or T cells enriched from blood (not recorded which). The receptors come from a man younger than 40 with acute COVID-19.

This clone was seen a single time. The junction does not match germline at one end; this may be a read error. The J gene is TRBJ1-1, the V gene TRBV5-1; 8 nucleotides match TRBD1. The CDR3 spans 15 residues. Germline V CDR1 and CDR2: SGHRS, YFSETQ. The CDR3 DNA is TGTGCCAGCAGCACCCAGGGGGCAGAGGCCACTGAAGCTTTCTTT. Encoded protein: CASSTQGAEATEAFF. Full variable domain (missing parts from reference TRBV5-1 and TRBJ1-1): KAGVTQTPRYLIKTRGQQVTLSCSPISGHRSVSWYQQTPGQGLQFLFEYFSETQRNKGNFPGRFSGRQFSNSRSEMNVSTLELGDSALYLCASSTQGAEATEAFFGQGTRLTVV.

The chain joins TRBV6-1 to TRBJ1-3, with D perhaps TRBD1 (6 bases). CDR3 length: 15 residues. Between the trimmed V and J ends, which lost 0 bases and 3 bases, there was a span of 9 bases. CDR1 is MNHNS, CDR2 SASEGT, per germline. The CDR3 sequence: CASSEAGGHGNTIYF. The CDR3 bases are TGTGCCAGCAGTGAAGCTGGGGGACATGGAAACACCATATATTTT.

V usage is TRBV7-2 and J usage is TRBJ2-3, with 8 bases lining up with TRBD2. Looked up from germline, CDR1 is SGHTA and CDR2 is FQGNSA. V shed 9 bases and J 0 bases; nucleotides not matched to a gene: 11. CDR3 length: 16 amino acids. The CDR3 bases are TGTGCCAGTACTTCTCGCGGGGGGTCTAGCACAGATACGCAGTATTTT. Translating gives CASTSRGGSSTDTQYF.

This clone was detected once. The rearrangement uses TRBV6-5 and TRBJ1-2; possible D gene TRBD1, 5 bases. Trimming took 4 bases from V and 3 from J, leaving 6 bases between them. This CDR3 spans 12 amino acids. Germline V gene sequence: CDR1 MNHEY, CDR2 SVGAGI. The CDR3 DNA follows: TGTGCCAGCAGTTTAGGGGACTATGGCTACACCTTC. It is translated as CASSLGDYGYTF.

The chain is built from TRBV19 and TRBJ1-1, with a possible D match to TRBD1 (5 bases). V gave up 6 bases and J gave up 8 bases, with 16 bases separating them. Germline V CDR1 and CDR2: LNHDA, SQIVND (reference sequence). This CDR3 is built from 13 residues. CDR3 nucleotide sequence: TGTGCCAGTAGGACGGGAGGGGACTCAGAAGCTTTCTTT. Protein: CASRTGGDSEAFF.

The chain is built from TRBV27 and TRBJ2-1; 7 nucleotides align to TRBD2. Germline CDR1 is MNHEY and CDR2 is SMNVEV (reference sequence). This CDR3 is built from 17 residues. The V and J ends lost 5 bases and 3 bases, in that order; junction bases with no gene match: 13. As DNA, the CDR3 is TGTGCCAGCAGTCCCGGTGAAACGGGAGGACTCTACAATGAGCAGTTCTTC. It yields the protein CASSPGETGGLYNEQFF.

The genes are TRBV5-4 and TRBJ2-3, with 7 bases aligning to TRBD1. The CDR3 runs 15 residues. Per germline, CDR1 SGHNT and CDR2 YYREEE (reference sequence). V was clipped by 3 bases and J by 2 bases; unmatched bases: 6. Here the CDR3 DNA reads TGTGCCAGCAGCTCCGGACAGGAAGACACAGATACGCAGTATTTT. It codes for CASSSGQEDTDTQYF.

This clone came up once. The gene calls are TRBV27 and TRBJ2-1; 10 bases line up with TRBD2. The CDR3 consists of 14 residues. The germline gives CDR1 MNHEY, CDR2 SMNVEV (reference sequence). Germline trimming cut 3 bases from V and 6 bases from J; bases unmatched to any gene: 2. The CDR3 nucleotides read TGTGCCAGCAGTTTTAGCGGGGGGCCCAATGAGCAGTTCTTC. Protein: CASSFSGGPNEQFF.

This rearrangement joins TRBV10-3 to TRBJ1-4; D call uncertain. This CDR3 has 16 amino acids. Germline V gene lookup returns CDR1 ENHRY and CDR2 SYGVKD. V gave up 2 bases and J gave up 6 bases, with 16 bases separating them. Here the CDR3 DNA reads TGTGCCATCAGTGAGCCTGACGGGGATAAGGATGAAAAACTGTTTTTT. This gives the protein CAISEPDGDKDEKLFF.

DNA of the CDR3: TGTGCCAGCAGCCCGACAGGGTCTAATGAAAAACTGTTTTTT. Translation gives CASSPTGSNEKLFF. This chain connects TRBV7-2 to TRBJ1-4; 7 nucleotides agree with TRBD1. The CDR3 contains 14 residues. Germline CDR1 reads SGHTA; CDR2 reads FQGNSA. V was pared by 5 bases and J by 3 bases, with 3 bases of the junction left unmatched.

The gene calls are TRBV7-8 and TRBJ2-2, with TRBD1 identical over 7 bases. CDR3 length equals 15 residues. Trimming at V came to 5 bases and at J to 0 bases, leaving 3 bases not matched to a gene. Germline values: CDR1 SGHVS, CDR2 FQNEAQ. The DNA for the CDR3 is TGTGCCAGCAGCCGGGACAGAGCGAACACCGGGGAGCTGTTTTTT. It yields the protein CASSRDRANTGELFF.

This clone was detected once. V is TRBV19 and J is TRBJ2-5, with 8 bases aligning to TRBD1. CDR1 and CDR2 from the germline V gene are LNHDA and SQIVND (reference sequence). J gave up 5 bases and V 5 bases, and 10 bases lay outside the gene matches. There are 15 residues in the CDR3. The CDR3 spells CASSVQGARQETQYF. The CDR3 DNA reads TGTGCCAGTAGTGTGCAGGGGGCTCGGCAGGAGACCCAGTACTTC.

CDR3 sequence (DNA): TGTGCCAGCAGCCCCGCGGAATCTGGGGCCAACGTCCTGACTTTC. Translating gives CASSPAESGANVLTF. The chain couples TRBV7-2 to TRBJ2-6, with D unresolved. Germline loops: CDR1 SGHTA, CDR2 FQGNSA. V was pared by 5 bases and J by 1 base, with 9 bases between. This CDR3 has 15 residues.

In this sample, this clone turned up once. V usage is TRBV7-2 and J usage is TRBJ2-1; maybe TRBD2 (5 bases). The CDR3 spans 15 residues. V lost 2 bases and J lost 8, with 16 bases in between. Germline V gene lookup returns CDR1 SGHTA and CDR2 FQGNSA. The CDR3, as DNA: TGTGCCAGCAGCTTATCCGGGCTAGCTCGAGATGAGCAGTTCTTC. Translation: CASSLSGLARDEQFF.

The sample holds one count of this clone. This CDR3 reads CATSDFGGVGSEQFF. The DNA for the CDR3 is TGTGCCACCAGTGATTTCGGCGGGGTCGGGAGTGAGCAGTTCTTC. The J gene is TRBJ2-1, the V gene TRBV24-1, with D perhaps TRBD2 (6 bases). The CDR3 contains 15 residues. Trimming removed 1 base at V and 9 bases at J, with 15 bases between. The germline V gene has CDR1 KGHDR and CDR2 SFDVKD.

Remarks on this clone: Its ends do not fully match the called genes, so a read error is possible. This chain uses TRBV5-1 with TRBJ2-2; D not resolved. The CDR3 runs to 13 residues. Germline CDR1 and CDR2: SGHRS and YFSETQ. The CDR3: CASNLETTGELFF. CDR3 bases: TGCGCCAGCAACTTGGAGACAACCGGGGAGCTGTTTTTT.

The chain employs TRBV5-4 and TRBJ2-3; TRBD1 matches 7 bases. This CDR3 has 16 amino acids. Trimming took 1 base from V and 0 from J; bases not matched to a gene: 5. The V gene's germline CDR1 is SGHNT and CDR2 YYREEE (reference sequence). The DNA for the CDR3 is TGTGCCAGCAGCTTGACCGGGACAGCTAGCACAGATACGCAGTATTTT. Translating it yields CASSLTGTASTDTQYF.

This clone occurred once. V is TRBV4-1 and J is TRBJ1-1; perhaps TRBD1 as D (6 bases). The CDR3 contains 15 residues. Germline CDR1 is MGHRA and CDR2 is YSYEKL. Trimming pared 0 bases from V and 6 bases from J, leaving 14 bases between. CDR3 amino acids: CASSQDRGAAAEAFF. CDR3 bases: TGCGCCAGCAGCCAAGACCGGGGGGCCGCCGCTGAAGCTTTCTTT.

This clone appeared a few times. Its ends do not fully match the called genes, so a read error is possible. The chain links TRBV5-1 to TRBJ2-3; perhaps TRBD1 as D (6 bases). The CDR3 has 14 amino acids. The germline CDR1 and CDR2 sequences are SGHRS and YFSETQ. The CDR3 reads CASSSQGTGDTQYF. For the CDR3, the DNA is TGTGCCAGCAGCTCCCAGGGGACGGGGGATACGCAGTATTTT.

The V call is TRBV20-1, the J call TRBJ2-7; D uncertain. The CDR3 length is 13 residues. V lost 5 bases and J 0 bases, leaving 11 bases between the germline ends. Germline V lookup: CDR1 DFQATT, CDR2 SNEGSKA (reference sequence). The CDR3 here is CSARGGYSYEQYV. In DNA form, the CDR3 reads TGCAGTGCTCGTGGCGGCTACTCCTACGAGCAGTACGTC.

The rearrangement uses TRBV27 and TRBJ2-7; 7 bases line up with TRBD1. Germline CDR1 reads MNHEY; CDR2 reads SMNVEV (reference sequence). The CDR3 contains 13 residues. V shed 4 bases, J shed 5 bases, and the junction held 5 bases outside the gene matches. CDR3 sequence reads: CASSSIDRDEQYV. CDR3 nucleotide sequence: TGTGCCAGCAGTTCGATAGACAGGGACGAGCAGTACGTC.

This chain uses TRBV6-5 with TRBJ1-1; D not certain. Germline V gene sequence: CDR1 MNHEY, CDR2 SVGAGI. V was cut by 4 bases and J by 10 bases, with 13 bases left in between. CDR3 length equals 12 residues. DNA for the CDR3: TGTGCCAGCAGTTCGGTTGAGGTGGGAGCTTTCTTT. Its protein is CASSSVEVGAFF.

The rearrangement joins TRBV20-1 to TRBJ2-1, with no clear D. Looked up from germline, CDR1 is DFQATT and CDR2 is SNEGSKA (reference sequence). V lost 7 bases to trimming and J lost 8 bases, with 6 bases between them. The CDR3 is 9 amino acids. Here the CDR3 reads CSGLDEQFF. CDR3 nucleotide sequence: TGCAGTGGACTCGATGAGCAGTTCTTC.

The rearrangement joins TRBV27 to TRBJ1-1; no clear D gene. With 1 base removed from V and 8 bases from J, the gap between germline ends came to 8 bases. Germline CDR1 is MNHEY and CDR2 is SMNVEV (reference sequence). The CDR3 is made up of 12 amino acids. The CDR3 loop is CASSLFGREAFF. CDR3 DNA: TGTGCCAGCAGTTTATTTGGCCGAGAAGCTTTCTTT.

The genes are TRBV25-1 and TRBJ2-5; the D gene is possibly TRBD1 (5 bases). Germline CDR1 reads MGHDK; CDR2 reads SYGVNS. V dropped 2 bases and J dropped 5 bases, with 9 bases sitting between them. The CDR3 loop spans 13 amino acids. The CDR3, as DNA: TGTGCCAGCAGTGAAGACAGCGACGAGACCCAGTACTTC. Residues: CASSEDSDETQYF.

In this sample, this clone turned up once. The chain recombines TRBV9 with TRBJ1-2, with 8 bases matching TRBD1. Germline CDR1 reads SGDLS; CDR2 reads YYNGEE. The CDR3 has 13 residues. Germline trimming cut 3 bases from V and 8 bases from J; bases unmatched to any gene: 6. The CDR3 region has the DNA TGTGCCAGCAGCGCGAGACAGGGGACAGGCTACACCTTC. Translation gives CASSARQGTGYTF.